Here is one T cell receptor (beta chain) with its context. Amplification of TCR beta CDR3 regions used RNA as the template. The HTBI primer set was used in a first-round RT-PCR of the TCR CDR3. MiXCR, applied by TCRdb to the multiplex PCR reads, yields one record per CDR3 protein. The sample has 300,000 to 450,000 distinct CDR3 sequences; approximately 15% are singletons. The germline CDR1 and CDR2 sequences are DFQATT and SNEGSKA (reference sequence). Trimming cost V 6 bases and J 6 bases; bases outside gene matches: 4. This CDR3 comprises 12 residues. This sample was included in a study of T cells in Graves' hyperthyroidism and ophthalmopathy.

The chain couples TRBV20-1 to TRBJ2-2, with TRBD2 identical over 7 bases. This clonotype was sampled from a woman aged 25-40 years with Graves' hyperthyroidism. What was sequenced was blood. CDR3 in amino acids: CSARGVAGELFF. CDR3 nucleotides: TGCAGTGCACGGGGGGTAGCCGGGGAGCTGTTTTTT.